This T cell receptor beta chain was identified during a study of post-analysis software for immune sequencing data. Study observations and caveats: Strong co-clustering by F measure linked samples that shared a preparation batch. Controls had lower frequencies than patients of a handful of TRBV segments, which included TRBV5-6, TRBV5-1 and TRBV20-1. Comparison with controls showed significantly lower normalized Chao1 diversity in multiple sclerosis patients.

Unique molecular identifiers had been added to the TCR beta cDNA libraries. T cells numbering roughly 0.9 to 10 million yielded cDNA molecules that totaled some 500,000. TCRdb re-called the PCR reads through MiXCR, storing one row per CDR3 protein. The sample consists of around 500,000 distinct CDR3 sequences, approximately 31% of them appearing once. Note on this clonotype: Its antigen is currently unknown.

Germline values: CDR1 WNHNN, CDR2 SYGVQD (reference sequence). J was trimmed by 3 bases and V by 4 bases; bases with no gene match: 6. The CDR3 contains 16 residues. The specimen was blood. The clonotype was recovered from a girl aged 2 to 17 with multiple sclerosis. The chain links TRBV10-1 to TRBJ2-3; TRBD2 matches 11 bases. The CDR3 DNA reads as TGCGCCAGCAGTGGAGCGACTAGCGGGGATACAGATACGCAGTATTTT. It translates to CASSGATSGDTDTQYF.